A selection of T cell receptor beta chains follows, all from one sample in a study of T cells after yellow fever vaccination. TCRdb processed the 5' RACE reads anew with MiXCR; each CDR3 protein has one entry. This table holds 280,000 or so distinct CDR3 sequences, around 8.6% found once. Material: CD4+ T cells sorted from PBMCs, obtained 5 days after the yellow fever booster vaccination. Every receptor here comes from a man between 18 and 35 years old who received the YFV17D yellow fever vaccine. Both conserved end residues are part of each CDR3. D genes are given only for firm matches. The size entry is marked missing in some rows and otherwise reads once, few, many or a size class.

clone_size,v_call,j_call,d_call,cdr3_aa,cdr3_nt
few,TRBV6-5,TRBJ2-7,-,CASSYVYGGYEQYF,TGTGCCAGCAGTTACGTGTATGGGGGCTACGAGCAGTACTTC
few,TRBV18,TRBJ2-1,TRBD1,CASSPTGYEQFF,TGTGCCAGCTCGCCGACAGGGTATGAGCAGTTCTTC
-,TRBV2,TRBJ2-3,TRBD2,CASTSLAGAVTQYF,TGTGCCAGCACGAGTCTAGCGGGGGCCGTTACGCAGTATTTT
many,TRBV5-1,TRBJ2-1,TRBD1,CASYIPGTGENNEQFF,TGCGCCAGCTACATTCCCGGGACAGGAGAGAACAATGAGCAGTTCTTC
-,TRBV20-1,TRBJ2-7,-,CSAQAGAGSYEQYF,TGCAGTGCCCAAGCAGGGGCGGGGTCCTACGAGCAGTACTTC
many,TRBV7-3,TRBJ2-7,TRBD2,CASSPGLAGGTGREQYF,TGTGCCAGCAGCCCGGGACTAGCGGGGGGTACTGGGCGCGAGCAGTACTTC
few,TRBV4-2,TRBJ1-1,-,CASSQDRRGLNTEAFF,TGTGCCAGCAGCCAAGATCGCCGGGGTTTGAACACTGAAGCTTTCTTT
-,TRBV5-1,TRBJ2-5,-,CASSFGGVVETQYF,TGCGCCAGCAGCTTTGGTGGGGTGGTGGAGACCCAGTACTTC
-,TRBV7-8,TRBJ1-1,-,CASSFRGADTEAFF,TGTGCCAGCAGCTTTCGGGGGGCAGACACTGAAGCTTTCTTT
-,TRBV6-2/TRBV6-3,TRBJ2-7,-,CASSYGPGRETYEQYF,TGTGCCAGCAGTTACGGGCCCGGGAGAGAAACCTACGAGCAGTACTTC
many,TRBV7-9,TRBJ2-7,-,CASSLGATTEQYF,TGTGCCAGCAGCTTGGGGGCCACCACGGAGCAGTACTTC
-,TRBV5-1,TRBJ2-3,-,CASSLNLQGSMDTQYF,TGCGCCAGCAGCTTGAATTTGCAGGGGTCAATGGATACGCAGTATTTT
many,TRBV5-6,TRBJ2-1,-,CASSYEFRDNEQFF,TGTGCCAGCAGCTATGAGTTTAGAGACAATGAGCAGTTCTTC
-,TRBV20-1,TRBJ2-5,TRBD2,CSAGTGLIQETQYF,TGCAGTGCTGGTACGGGACTAATACAAGAGACCCAGTACTTC
few,TRBV20-1,TRBJ2-5,TRBD2,CSAGTRRETQYF,TGCAGTGCTGGGACTAGACGGGAGACCCAGTACTTC
few,TRBV6-1,TRBJ1-1,-,CASSDRARTEAFF,TGTGCCAGCAGTGACCGAGCCAGAACTGAAGCTTTCTTT
many,TRBV3-1,TRBJ2-7,-,CASSGKFLDEQYF,TGTGCCAGCAGTGGAAAGTTTTTGGACGAGCAGTACTTC
-,TRBV7-2,TRBJ1-1,-,CASSSLILGTEAFF,TGTGCCAGCAGCTCGTTGATCCTGGGCACTGAAGCTTTCTTT
-,TRBV11-3,TRBJ2-1,TRBD1,CASSLGQGAINEQFF,TGTGCCAGCAGCTTAGGACAGGGAGCGATCAATGAGCAGTTCTTC
-,TRBV7-2,TRBJ2-4,TRBD1,CASSLVQGVNIQYF,TGTGCCAGCAGCTTAGTCCAGGGGGTGAACATTCAGTACTTC
few,TRBV7-3,TRBJ2-2,TRBD2,CASSLNQRGNTGELFF,TGTGCCAGCAGCTTAAACCAGCGGGGGAACACCGGGGAGCTGTTTTTT
-,TRBV7-2,TRBJ2-7,TRBD2,CASSLVAGDTYEQYF,TGTGCCAGCAGCTTGGTAGCGGGGGATACCTACGAGCAGTACTTC
-,TRBV7-2,TRBJ2-2,TRBD1,CASSLQGAGSGELFF,TGTGCCAGCAGCCTACAGGGGGCGGGTAGCGGGGAGCTGTTTTTT
few,TRBV6-6,TRBJ2-3,-,CASSSRGQSTDTQYF,TGTGCCAGCAGTTCTAGGGGTCAAAGCACAGATACGCAGTATTTT
many,TRBV5-1,TRBJ2-1,-,CASSLGGGYNEQFF,TGCGCCAGCAGCTTGGGGGGTGGCTACAATGAGCAGTTCTTC
many,TRBV7-2,TRBJ1-1,-,CASSLVVIPEAFF,TGTGCCAGCAGCTTAGTCGTCATTCCCGAAGCTTTCTTT
-,TRBV20-1,TRBJ1-2,-,CSARDSTGLGYTF,TGCAGTGCTAGAGATAGTACGGGGCTTGGCTACACCTTC
many,TRBV7-9,TRBJ2-1,TRBD2,CASRLVRGGNNEQFF,TGTGCCAGCAGGCTCGTCCGCGGGGGAAACAATGAGCAGTTCTTC
few,TRBV21-1,TRBJ2-3,-,CASSKSEGGRSTDTQYF,TGTGCCAGCAGCAAATCGGAGGGGGGGCGTAGCACAGATACGCAGTATTTT
-,TRBV5-1,TRBJ2-7,-,CASSLEGMGTYEQYF,TGCGCCAGCAGCTTGGAGGGGATGGGGACCTACGAGCAGTACTTC
few,TRBV7-9,TRBJ2-1,TRBD2,CASSLLAGGEQFF,TGTGCCAGCAGCTTACTAGCGGGAGGTGAGCAGTTCTTC
few,TRBV14,TRBJ1-4,-,CASSQRGNEKLFF,TGTGCCAGCAGCCAAAGGGGGAATGAAAAACTGTTTTTT
few,TRBV20-1,TRBJ2-3,TRBD2,CSAIRTSGATDTQYF,TGCAGTGCAATCCGGACTAGCGGGGCCACAGATACGCAGTATTTT
-,TRBV24-1,TRBJ2-6,TRBD1,CATGDRAGANVLTF,TGTGCCACGGGCGACAGGGCTGGGGCCAACGTCCTGACTTTC
few,TRBV6-2/TRBV6-3,TRBJ1-6,TRBD1,CASVTAGGQYSPLHF,TGTGCCAGCGTCACGGCAGGGGGCCAATATTCACCCCTCCACTTT
many,TRBV29-1,TRBJ1-4,-,CSVDTQSEKLFF,TGCAGCGTGGACACACAGAGTGAAAAACTGTTTTTT
-,TRBV6-1,TRBJ1-1,-,CASSDDALRGAFF,TGTGCCAGCAGTGATGACGCACTCAGGGGAGCTTTCTTT
-,TRBV7-2,TRBJ2-5,TRBD2,CASQHPGGSETQYF,TGTGCCAGTCAGCACCCGGGGGGAAGTGAGACCCAGTACTTC
-,TRBV12-3/TRBV12-4,TRBJ2-3,-,CASSFPDTQYF,TGTGCCAGCAGTTTCCCAGATACGCAGTATTTT
few,TRBV4-1,TRBJ2-2,-,CASSQRSEAGPEGLFF,TGCGCCAGCAGCCAAAGATCGGAGGCGGGCCCCGAGGGGCTGTTTTTT
-,TRBV4-2,TRBJ1-5,-,CASSQDRVGPRSQHF,TGTGCCAGCAGCCAAGATCGGGTAGGCCCGAGGTCCCAGCATTTT
many,TRBV9,TRBJ2-7,TRBD2,CASTPGTSGGAYEQYF,TGTGCCAGCACCCCCGGGACTAGCGGGGGAGCCTACGAGCAGTACTTC
few,TRBV9,TRBJ1-1,-,CASSVHPATEAFF,TGTGCCAGCAGCGTCCACCCGGCCACTGAAGCTTTCTTT
many,TRBV28,TRBJ2-3,-,CASTPGPTDTQYF,TGTGCCAGCACCCCAGGTCCCACAGATACGCAGTATTTT
few,TRBV10-3,TRBJ1-3,-,CAISVALTGTGNTIYF,TGTGCCATCAGTGTCGCTTTGACGGGAACTGGAAACACCATATATTTT
-,TRBV7-2,TRBJ2-2,-,CASSLAGVHTGELFF,TGTGCCAGCAGCTTAGCAGGGGTGCACACCGGGGAGCTGTTTTTT
few,TRBV6-5,TRBJ1-5,-,CASSYSVASNQPQHF,TGTGCCAGCAGTTACTCCGTGGCGAGCAATCAGCCCCAGCATTTT
many,TRBV10-3,TRBJ1-1,TRBD1,CAIRGDRGENTEAFF,TGTGCCATCAGAGGGGACAGGGGTGAGAACACTGAAGCTTTCTTT
many,TRBV20-1,TRBJ2-1,TRBD2,CSARVASGNNEQFF,TGCAGTGCTAGAGTGGCTAGCGGCAACAATGAGCAGTTCTTC
few,TRBV7-8,TRBJ2-2,TRBD2,CASSGRLAGETGELFF,TGTGCCAGCAGCGGCCGACTAGCGGGAGAAACCGGGGAGCTGTTTTTT